This T cell receptor (beta chain) emerged from a study of identical twins. This clonotype was counted at least ten times. Its cognate antigen is unknown. CDR1 and CDR2 from the germline V gene are LGHNA and YNFKEQ. The CDR3 extends over 14 amino acids. Trimming took 4 bases from V and 4 from J; bases not matched to a gene: 6. cDNA molecules carried unique molecular identifiers, and template switching added a universal primer site. A single record per CDR3 protein comes from TCRdb applying MiXCR to the 5' RACE reads. The sample includes around 240,000 distinct CDR3 sequences, 8% to 11% of them seen just once. Study observations and caveats: Where beta out-of-frame sequences were concerned, excess twin sharing was weaker.

The chain joins TRBV4-2 to TRBJ2-7, with 8 bases aligning to TRBD2. This TCR was recovered from a man over 45 in good health. The sequenced sample consisted of memory T cells sorted from blood. The DNA of the CDR3 is TGTGCCAGCAGCCGCGAGCGGGGGTTATACGAGCAGTACTTC. This codes for CASSRERGLYEQYF.